This T cell receptor beta chain was captured in a study of T-cell memory formation after mild COVID-19. As for the study in general: TCR clustering was largely donor specific. Points from the study as a whole: The SARS-CoV-2 specificity of second-wave clones reaching peak at day 37 remained unverified. The main location of contracting CD4+ clones was CM and EM, and that of contracting CD8+ clones was EMRA.

Concerning this clonotype itself: What it binds is not known.

5'RACE primed at constant segments yielded TCR alpha and TCR beta cDNA libraries bearing sample barcodes and UMIs. TCRdb ran MiXCR on the 5' RACE reads and lists one entry per CDR3 protein. The repertoire holds 350,000 to 450,000 distinct CDR3 sequences, with around 19% as singletons. CDR1 SNHLY and CDR2 FYNNEI come from the germline V gene. The CDR3 loop spans 15 amino acids. The trim removed 7 bases at V and 3 bases at J, leaving 3 bases unmatched. Sequenced material: PBMCs or a T cell subset sorted from them (not recorded which). This clonotype originated in an adult woman who had mild COVID-19 (a few samples of this study predate the infection). Cell type and time point are not known. The genes are TRBV2 and TRBJ2-5, with 15 nucleotides matching TRBD2. CDR3 protein: CASKGTSGGKETQYF. As DNA, the CDR3 is TGTGCCAGCAAGGGGACTAGCGGGGGGAAAGAGACCCAGTACTTC. Variable domain in full (rest from reference TRBV2 and TRBJ2-5): EPEVTQTPSHQVTQMGQEVILRCVPISNHLYFYWYRQILGQKVEFLVSFYNNEISEKSEIFDDQFSVERPDGSNFTLKIRSTKLEDSAMYFCASKGTSGGKETQYFGPGTRLLVL.